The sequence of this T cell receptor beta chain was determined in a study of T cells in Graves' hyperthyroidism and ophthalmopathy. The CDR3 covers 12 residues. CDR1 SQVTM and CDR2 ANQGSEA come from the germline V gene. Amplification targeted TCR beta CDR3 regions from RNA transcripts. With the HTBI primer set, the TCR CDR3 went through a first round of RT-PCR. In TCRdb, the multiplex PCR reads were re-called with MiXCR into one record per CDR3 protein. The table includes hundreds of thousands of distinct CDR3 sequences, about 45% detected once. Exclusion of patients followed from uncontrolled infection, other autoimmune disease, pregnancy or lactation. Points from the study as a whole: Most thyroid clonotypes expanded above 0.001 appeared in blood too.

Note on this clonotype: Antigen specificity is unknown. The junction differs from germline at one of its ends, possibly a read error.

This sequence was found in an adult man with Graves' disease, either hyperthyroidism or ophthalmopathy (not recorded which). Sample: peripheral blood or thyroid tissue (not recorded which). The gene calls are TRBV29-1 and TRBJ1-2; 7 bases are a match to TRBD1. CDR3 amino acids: CSVEGQGVGYTF. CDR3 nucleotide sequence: TGCAGCGTTGAAGGGCAGGGGGTTGGCTACACTTTC.